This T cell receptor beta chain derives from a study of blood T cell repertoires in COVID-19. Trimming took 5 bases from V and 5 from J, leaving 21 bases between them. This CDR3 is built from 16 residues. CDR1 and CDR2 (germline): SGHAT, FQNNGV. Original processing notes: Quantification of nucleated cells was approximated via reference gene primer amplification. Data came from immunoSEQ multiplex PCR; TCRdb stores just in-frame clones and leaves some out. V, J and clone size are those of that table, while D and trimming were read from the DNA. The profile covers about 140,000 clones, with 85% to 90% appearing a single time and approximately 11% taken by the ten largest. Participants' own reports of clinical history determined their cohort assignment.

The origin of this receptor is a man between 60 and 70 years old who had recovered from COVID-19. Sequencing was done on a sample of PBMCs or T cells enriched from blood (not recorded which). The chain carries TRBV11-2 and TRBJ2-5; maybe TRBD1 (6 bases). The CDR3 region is CASSKTGTPRVETQYF. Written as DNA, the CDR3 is TGTGCCAGCAGCAAAACCGGGACACCAAGGGTCGAGACCCAGTACTTC.